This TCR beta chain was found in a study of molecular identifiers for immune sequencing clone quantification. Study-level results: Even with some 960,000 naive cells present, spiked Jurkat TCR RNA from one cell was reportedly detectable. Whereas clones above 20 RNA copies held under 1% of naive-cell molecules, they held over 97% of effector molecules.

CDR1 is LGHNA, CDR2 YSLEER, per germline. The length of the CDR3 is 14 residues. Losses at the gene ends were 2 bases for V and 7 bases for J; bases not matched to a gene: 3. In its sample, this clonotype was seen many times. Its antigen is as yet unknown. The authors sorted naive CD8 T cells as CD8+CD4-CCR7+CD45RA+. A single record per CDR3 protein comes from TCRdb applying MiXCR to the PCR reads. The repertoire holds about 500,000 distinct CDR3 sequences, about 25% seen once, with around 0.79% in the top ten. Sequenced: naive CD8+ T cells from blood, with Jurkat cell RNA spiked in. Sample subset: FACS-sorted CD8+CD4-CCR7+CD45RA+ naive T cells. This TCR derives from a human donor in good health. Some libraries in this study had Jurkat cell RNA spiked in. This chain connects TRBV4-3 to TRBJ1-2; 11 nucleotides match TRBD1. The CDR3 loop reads CASSQWTGGFGYTF. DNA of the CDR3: TGCGCCAGCAGCCAATGGACAGGGGGCTTTGGCTACACCTTC.